The 27 T cell receptor beta chains below come from one sample, sequenced in a study of T cell responses to AZD1222 COVID-19 vaccine. Only in-frame clones appear in the TCRdb table, and some are missing; sequencing was by immunoSEQ multiplex PCR. Of 150,000 to 200,000 clones listed, over 80% are singletons. The source was peripheral blood, collected on day 0 of AZD1222 vaccination. The receptor set was obtained from an adult in good health.

CDR3 sequence reads: CASSSWDGGEAFF. The CDR3 DNA reads as TGTGCCAGCAGCTCCTGGGACGGTGGAGAAGCTTTCTTT. The chain couples TRBV5-5 to TRBJ1-1; D is possibly TRBD1 (5 bases). The V and J ends lost 3 bases and 8 bases respectively, with 14 bases between them. Germline V gene sequence: CDR1 SGHKS, CDR2 YYEKEE (reference sequence). The CDR3 is 13 residues long.

The chain couples TRBV5-6 to TRBJ2-7, with D possibly TRBD1 on 5 matching bases. The CDR3 contains 13 residues. The germline V and J ends were trimmed by 3 bases and 6 bases, with 13 bases remaining between them. The germline V gene has CDR1 SGHDT and CDR2 YYEEEE. CDR3 DNA sequence: TGTGCCAGCAGCTCCAGGGTTTGGGGCGAGCAGTACGTC. It codes for CASSSRVWGEQYV.

V is TRBV27 and J is TRBJ1-5; 11 nucleotides align to TRBD1. V shed 1 base, J shed 1 base, and the junction held 6 bases outside the gene matches. The germline V gene encodes CDR1 MNHEY and CDR2 SMNVEV (reference sequence). The CDR3 is made up of 18 amino acids. The CDR3 sequence is CASSLYGTGGRSNQPQHF. The CDR3 nucleotides are TGTGCCAGCAGTTTATATGGGACAGGGGGAAGGAGCAATCAGCCCCAGCATTTT.

The gene calls are TRBV4-2 and TRBJ1-3; tentatively, D is TRBD1 (5 bases). V was shortened by 1 base and J by 7 bases, with 14 bases between the two germline ends. Germline CDR1 is LGHNA and CDR2 is YNFKEQ. There are 15 residues in the CDR3. CDR3 region: CASSQAEGTVNTIYF. The CDR3 coding sequence is TGTGCCAGCAGCCAAGCTGAAGGGACTGTTAACACCATATATTTT.

The table lists this clone with a count of one. The chain has TRBV4-2 and TRBJ2-1; 9 nucleotides line up with TRBD2. There are 16 residues in the CDR3. Germline CDR1 and CDR2: LGHNA and YNFKEQ. The junction had 5 bases not matched to a gene; V was cut back by 1 base and J by 4 bases. The CDR3 protein is CASSQGSAGGYNEQFF. CDR3 DNA: TGTGCCAGCAGCCAAGGGTCAGCGGGAGGATACAATGAGCAGTTCTTC.

The J gene is TRBJ1-5, the V gene TRBV7-9; 7 nucleotides match TRBD1. The CDR3 is made up of 16 amino acids. Per germline, CDR1 SEHNR and CDR2 FQNEAQ (reference sequence). Unmatched junction bases numbered 9, after V lost 6 bases and J lost 1 base. The CDR3: CASSHDRAGSNQPQHF. The CDR3 bases are TGTGCCAGCAGTCACGACAGGGCAGGCAGCAATCAGCCCCAGCATTTT.

This clone came up once. The J gene is TRBJ2-5, the V gene TRBV14; 15 bases are a match to TRBD2. Trimming removed 0 bases from V and 4 bases from J; junction bases left unmatched: 9. The CDR3 is made up of 19 amino acids. From germline, CDR1 is SGHDN and CDR2 FVKESK. The CDR3, as DNA: TGTGCCAGCAGCCAAGATATCGGGACTAGCGGGGGGCGCCGAGAGACCCAGTACTTC. This sequence encodes CASSQDIGTSGGRRETQYF. Using reference TRBV14 and TRBJ2-5 for the parts outside the CDR3, the full variable domain is EAGVTQFPSHSVIEKGQTVTLRCDPISGHDNLYWYRRVMGKEIKFLLHFVKESKQDESGMPNNRFLAERTGGTYSTLKVQPAELEDSGVYFCASSQDIGTSGGRRETQYFGPGTRLLVL.

The gene calls are TRBV11-2 and TRBJ2-1, with TRBD1 matching over 7 bases. Germline trimming cut 8 bases from V and 4 bases from J; bases unmatched to any gene: 11. Germline V gene sequence: CDR1 SGHAT, CDR2 FQNNGV. The length of the CDR3 is 15 residues. The CDR3 DNA reads TGTGCCAGCGAGCATAGGCAGGGGGATTACAATGAGCAGTTCTTC. Residues: CASEHRQGDYNEQFF.

V usage is TRBV27 and J usage is TRBJ1-2; no clear D gene. V was cut by 6 bases and J by 4 bases, with 9 bases left in between. The CDR3 totals 12 residues. CDR1 and CDR2 from the germline V gene are MNHEY and SMNVEV (reference sequence). The CDR3 reads CASRSAGYGYTF. CDR3 bases: TGTGCCAGCAGGTCCGCGGGCTATGGCTACACCTTC.

The CDR3 loop is CASSDGPAGTGELFF. In DNA, the CDR3 is TGTGCCAGCAGTGACGGGCCAGCGGGAACCGGGGAGCTGTTTTTT. This chain connects TRBV6-4 to TRBJ2-2, with 7 bases aligning to TRBD2. With V trimmed by 2 bases and J by 5 bases, 5 bases remained unmatched. Per germline, CDR1 MRHNA and CDR2 SNTAGT. CDR3 length equals 15 residues.

The rearrangement links TRBV19 to TRBJ1-6, with D perhaps matching TRBD1 (5 bases). Germline CDR1 LNHDA, CDR2 SQIVND (reference sequence). Trimming cost V 0 bases and J 8 bases, with 5 bases left between them. This CDR3 comprises 13 residues. The CDR3 nucleotides read TGTGCCAGTAGTATAGACAGGGATTCACCCCTCCACTTT. It specifies CASSIDRDSPLHF.

V gene TRBV10-2 combines with J gene TRBJ1-5; D gene uncertain. V was shortened by 1 base and J by 10 bases, with 8 bases between the two germline ends. CDR1 and CDR2 (germline): WSHSY, SAAADI. The CDR3 is 12 residues long. The CDR3, as DNA: TGCGCCAGCAGTGAGTGGGCGTACCCCCAGCATTTT. Its protein product is CASSEWAYPQHF.

The chain uses TRBV7-9 and TRBJ1-1; D ambiguous. Per germline, CDR1 SEHNR and CDR2 FQNEAQ (reference sequence). The CDR3 runs to 13 residues. V was shortened by 3 bases and J by 1 base, with 6 bases between the two germline ends. CDR3 DNA: TGTGCCAGCAGCTTCTTGGAGAACACTGAAGCTTTCTTT. It specifies CASSFLENTEAFF.

This chain uses TRBV5-1 with TRBJ2-7, with TRBD1 matching 8 bases. This CDR3 has 16 amino acids. V shed 0 bases, J shed 2 bases, and the junction held 7 bases outside the gene matches. Germline V gene lookup returns CDR1 SGHRS and CDR2 YFSETQ. The CDR3 nucleotides read TGCGCCAGCAGCTTGGGTGGCAGGGGGCTTACCTACGAGCAGTACTTC. As protein: CASSLGGRGLTYEQYF.

A note on this clone: One end of the junction is discordant with germline, which a read error may explain. The J gene is TRBJ2-2, the V gene TRBV5-4; 8 bases agree with TRBD2. The CDR3 contains 16 residues. Germline-derived CDR1 and CDR2 are SGHNT and YYREEE (reference sequence). CDR3 DNA sequence: TGTGCCGGCAGTGATTGGACTAGCAGTTACACCGGGGAGCTGTTTTTT. This translates into CAGSDWTSSYTGELFF. The variable domain in full, with the rest retrieved from reference TRBV5-4 and TRBJ2-2, is ETGVTQSPTHLIKTRGQQVTLRCSSQSGHNTVSWYQQALGQGPQFIFQYYREEENGRGNFPPRFSGLQFPNYSSELNVNALELDDSALYLCAGSDWTSSYTGELFFGEGSRLTVL.

This clone is a singleton in its sample. The gene calls are TRBV27 and TRBJ2-3; no firm D call. Per germline, CDR1 MNHEY and CDR2 SMNVEV (reference sequence). Trimming cost V 5 bases and J 1 base, with 7 bases left between them. The CDR3 is 13 residues long. The chain's CDR3 is CASSVTRTDTQYF. CDR3 nucleotide sequence: TGTGCCAGCAGTGTCACCCGCACAGATACGCAGTATTTT.

There are a few counts of this clone. The V call is TRBV27, the J call TRBJ1-4; D is unresolved. Per the germline V gene, CDR1 is MNHEY and CDR2 is SMNVEV (reference sequence). V was cut by 6 bases and J by 10 bases, with 12 bases left in between. CDR3 length equals 12 residues. CDR3 in DNA: TGTGCCAGCAGAGGGCCGGGTGGAAAACTGTTTTTT. Its protein product is CASRGPGGKLFF.

The chain carries TRBV10-3 and TRBJ1-4, with a possible D match to TRBD1 (5 bases). The germline gives CDR1 ENHRY, CDR2 SYGVKD. V shed 11 bases and J shed 8 bases, with 18 bases lying between them. The length of the CDR3 is 13 residues. The CDR3 loop reads CAVRGGIEEKLFF. The CDR3 DNA reads as TGTGCCGTCCGGGGGGGGATCGAAGAAAAACTGTTTTTT.

The V call is TRBV5-5, the J call TRBJ1-5; D remains unclear. The CDR3 runs to 13 residues. Germline values: CDR1 SGHKS, CDR2 YYEKEE (reference sequence). The V end was cut by 0 bases, the J end by 3 bases, with 4 bases between. The CDR3 is CASSLVTNQPQHF. CDR3 bases: TGTGCCAGCAGCTTGGTAACCAATCAGCCCCAGCATTTT.

CDR3 residues: CASSISTNGANEQFF. The DNA of the CDR3 is TGTGCCAGTAGTATCTCGACCAACGGCGCAAATGAGCAGTTCTTC. J is TRBJ2-1 and V is TRBV19; D gene uncertain. The germline V and J ends were trimmed by 3 bases and 7 bases, with 16 bases remaining between them. CDR1 and CDR2 (germline): LNHDA, SQIVND (reference sequence). The CDR3 extends over 15 amino acids.

The J gene is TRBJ2-7, the V gene TRBV5-1, with TRBD2 identical over 15 bases. Germline trimming cut 1 base from V and 7 bases from J; bases unmatched to any gene: 12. The CDR3 is made up of 18 amino acids. Germline loops: CDR1 SGHRS, CDR2 YFSETQ. The CDR3 spells CASSLNPGLAGGPDEQYF. The CDR3 DNA follows: TGCGCCAGCAGCTTGAACCCTGGACTAGCGGGAGGGCCGGATGAGCAGTACTTC.

This clone was seen a handful of times. The chain is built from TRBV13 and TRBJ2-3; possibly TRBD2 for D (5 bases). Germline-derived CDR1 and CDR2 are PRHDT and FYEKMQ (reference sequence). This CDR3 has 19 amino acids. V was clipped by 5 bases and J by 2 bases, with 26 bases between them. The CDR3: CASSTSDSRALRFTDTQYF. The CDR3 bases are TGTGCCAGCAGCACCTCGGACTCTCGGGCCCTAAGGTTCACAGATACGCAGTATTTT.

The V and J genes are TRBV18 and TRBJ1-4, with D hard to call. The CDR3 is 14 residues long. The ends were cut back, 4 bases at V and 0 bases at J, with 6 bases in the middle. Germline CDR1 reads KGHSH; CDR2 reads LQKENI. CDR3 nucleotide sequence: TGTGCCAGCTCACTCCAGGCAACTAATGAAAAACTGTTTTTT. Its protein is CASSLQATNEKLFF.

The gene calls are TRBV5-4 and TRBJ1-1; D gene unclear. The CDR3 totals 13 residues. The V and J ends lost 1 base and 0 bases respectively, with 4 bases between them. Per germline, CDR1 SGHNT and CDR2 YYREEE (reference sequence). CDR3 sequence: CASSLSLNTEAFF. DNA for the CDR3: TGTGCCAGCAGCTTGTCGTTGAACACTGAAGCTTTCTTT.

V gene TRBV20-1 combines with J gene TRBJ1-5; no firm D call. Trimming took off 3 bases at V and 5 bases at J, with 14 bases between the two ends. CDR1 is DFQATT and CDR2 is SNEGSKA in the germline V gene (reference sequence). CDR3 length: 14 amino acids. The DNA of the CDR3 is TGCAGTGCTAGTCGTCGGGAGGGTTATCAGCCCCAGCATTTT. Protein product: CSASRREGYQPQHF.

The rearrangement uses TRBV9 and TRBJ1-6, with TRBD1 matching over 7 bases. This CDR3 is built from 15 residues. Germline lookup yields CDR1 SGDLS and CDR2 YYNGEE. The V gene end was trimmed by 2 bases and the J gene end by 7 bases; junction bases not matched to a gene: 6. In DNA form, the CDR3 reads TGTGCCAGCAGCGTTGTCGCAGGGGGAAATTCACCCCTCCACTTT. Translating it yields CASSVVAGGNSPLHF. Full variable domain (rest looked up from reference TRBV9 and TRBJ1-6): DSGVTQTPKHLITATGQRVTLRCSPRSGDLSVYWYQQSLDQGLQFLIQYYNGEERAKGNILERFSAQQFPDLHSELNLSSLELGDSALYFCASSVVAGGNSPLHFGNGTRLTVT.

The CDR3, as DNA: TGTGCCAGCAGTGACCGGGCAGCCATCAATGAGCAGTTCTTC. As protein: CASSDRAAINEQFF. The rearrangement links TRBV6-1 to TRBJ2-1; no firm D call. The CDR3 contains 14 residues. Germline V CDR1 and CDR2: MNHNS, SASEGT. V was shortened by 3 bases and J by 6 bases, with 12 bases between the two germline ends.